The clone carrying this T cell receptor (beta chain) was observed once. As yet, its antigen is unknown. Terminally differentiated effector memory CD45RA+ cells were excluded by CCR7 positive selection of CD45RO-negative cells. Healthy HIV-negative adults with no recent acute infections or vaccinations were recruited as donors. Each sample came from a Caucasian adult donor living in Nashville, Tennessee. Method: immunoSEQ multiplex PCR; TCRdb's copy keeps in-frame clones and lacks some. The sample holds hundreds of thousands of clones, around 96% seen once. This sample is drawn from a study of shared clonotypes between healthy human individuals. Study conclusions and caveats: Despite large depth, rarefaction showed incomplete sorted-subset sequencing. Among non-shared clonotypes, generation probabilities were lower than among those shared by all four donors.

The germline CDR1 and CDR2 sequences are PRHDT and FYEKMQ (reference sequence). The V end lost 0 bases, the J end lost 1 base, and 6 bases lay between the germline ends. This CDR3 is 14 amino acids long. The source material was naive CD8+ T cells sorted from blood. The TCR was taken from a woman in her twenties or thirties in good health. The rearrangement joins TRBV13 to TRBJ1-1; D call uncertain. This chain's CDR3 is CASSLGRANTEAFF. DNA of the CDR3: TGTGCCAGCAGCTTAGGCCGGGCGAACACTGAAGCTTTCTTT.